This TCR beta chain was found in a study of cytomegalovirus exposure and HLA in healthy donors. Both 60 Vbeta primers and 13 Jbeta primers went into the PCR. The table came from immunoSEQ multiplex PCR; TCRdb's copy has only in-frame clones and leaves some out. The sample has 150,000 to 200,000 clones; around three quarters are singletons. Germline CDR1 LNHDA, CDR2 SQIVND (reference sequence). The V and J ends lost 5 bases and 0 bases respectively, with 8 bases between them. The CDR3 consists of 13 residues. Findings of the study overall: Later analysis associated a missense DCLRE1C variant with TCR beta V- and J-gene trimming.

As concerns this clone: Its matching antigen is unknown.

The chain links TRBV19 to TRBJ2-7, with D tentatively TRBD1 (6 bases). The specimen was PBMCs. This TCR derives from a man aged 25 to 45 in good health and CMV-seronegative. The CDR3 region is CASSARGSYEQYF. The DNA of the CDR3 is TGTGCCAGTAGTGCCAGGGGCTCCTACGAGCAGTACTTC.